The present entry profiles one T cell receptor (beta chain) with its context. These data are taken from a study of blood T cell repertoires in COVID-19. In the authors' workflow: Reference gene primer amplification gave estimated nucleated cell counts. Some clones are missing from TCRdb's copy, which holds only in-frame ones; the method was immunoSEQ multiplex PCR. V, J and clone size were drawn from that table, and D and trimming were deduced from the DNA. The data show fewer than 50,000 clones, with about 80% seen just once and more than 13% held by the top ten. Germline CDR1 reads SNHLY; CDR2 reads FYNNEI. The V segment lost 8 bases and the J segment 11 bases; nucleotides outside the gene matches: 6. This CDR3 has 11 amino acids.

The origin of this receptor is a human donor in a cohort sampled during active COVID-19. Sequenced input: peripheral blood. This chain links TRBV2 with TRBJ2-7; 10 nucleotides match TRBD1. The CDR3 is CASVGQGKEYF. The CDR3 coding sequence is TGTGCCAGCGTGGGACAGGGGAAGGAGTACTTC.